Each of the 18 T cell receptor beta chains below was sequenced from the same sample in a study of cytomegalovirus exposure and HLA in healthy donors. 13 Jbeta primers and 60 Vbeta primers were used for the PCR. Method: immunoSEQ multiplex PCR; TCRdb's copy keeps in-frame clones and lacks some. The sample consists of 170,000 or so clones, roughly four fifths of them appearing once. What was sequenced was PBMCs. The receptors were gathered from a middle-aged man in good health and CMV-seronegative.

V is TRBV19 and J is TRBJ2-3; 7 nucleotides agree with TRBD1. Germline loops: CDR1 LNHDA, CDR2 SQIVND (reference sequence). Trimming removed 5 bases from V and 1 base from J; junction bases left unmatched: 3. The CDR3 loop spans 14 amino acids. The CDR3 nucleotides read TGTGCCAGTAGTTCCCAGGGGGGCACAGATACGCAGTATTTT. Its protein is CASSSQGGTDTQYF.

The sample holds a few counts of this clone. The CDR3 DNA follows: TGCGCCAGCAGCCAAGTACTCGACATGAACACTGAAGCTTTCTTT. Translated: CASSQVLDMNTEAFF. The rearrangement links TRBV4-3 to TRBJ1-1; D unresolved. The V gene lost 1 base and the J gene lost 0 bases, with 9 bases spanning the gap. From germline, CDR1 is LGHNA and CDR2 YSLEER. The CDR3 contains 15 residues.

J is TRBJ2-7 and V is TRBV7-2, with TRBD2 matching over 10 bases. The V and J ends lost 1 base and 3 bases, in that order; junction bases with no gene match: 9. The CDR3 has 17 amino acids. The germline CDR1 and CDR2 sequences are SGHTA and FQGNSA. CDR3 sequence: CASSLGRTSGGLYEQYF. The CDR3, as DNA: TGTGCCAGCAGCTTAGGGAGGACTAGCGGAGGACTCTACGAGCAGTACTTC.

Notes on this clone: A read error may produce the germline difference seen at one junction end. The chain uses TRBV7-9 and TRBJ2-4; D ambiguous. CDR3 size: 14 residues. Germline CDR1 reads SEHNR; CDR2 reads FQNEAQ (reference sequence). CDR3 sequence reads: CSSSLDSRLNIQYF. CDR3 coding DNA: TGTTCCAGCAGCTTAGATTCCAGATTAAACATTCAGTACTTC.

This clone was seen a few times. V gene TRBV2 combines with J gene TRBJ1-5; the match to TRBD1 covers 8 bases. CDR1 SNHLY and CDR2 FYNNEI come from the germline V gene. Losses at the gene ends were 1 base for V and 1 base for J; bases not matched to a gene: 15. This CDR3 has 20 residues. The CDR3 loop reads CASSEGTGPFRSLSNQPQHF. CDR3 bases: TGTGCCAGCAGTGAAGGGACAGGGCCATTTAGGTCCCTGAGCAATCAGCCCCAGCATTTT.

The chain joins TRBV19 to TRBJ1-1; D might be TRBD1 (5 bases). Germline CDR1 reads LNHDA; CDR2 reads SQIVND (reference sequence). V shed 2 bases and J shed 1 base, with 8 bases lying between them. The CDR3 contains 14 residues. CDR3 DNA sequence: TGTGCCAGTAGTATAAGGACAAGGAACACTGAAGCTTTCTTT. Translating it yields CASSIRTRNTEAFF.

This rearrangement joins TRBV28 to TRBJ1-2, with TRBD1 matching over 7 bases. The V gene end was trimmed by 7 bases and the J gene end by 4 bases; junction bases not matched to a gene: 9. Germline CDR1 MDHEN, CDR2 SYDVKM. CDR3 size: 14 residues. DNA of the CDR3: TGTGCCAGCATTCAAGACAGGGCGGGCTATGGCTACACCTTC. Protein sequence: CASIQDRAGYGYTF.

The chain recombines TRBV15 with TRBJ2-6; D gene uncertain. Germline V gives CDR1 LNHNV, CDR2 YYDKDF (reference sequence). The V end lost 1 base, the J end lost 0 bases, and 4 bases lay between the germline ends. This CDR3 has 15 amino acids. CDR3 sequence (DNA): TGTGCCACCAGCAGAGCTATCTCTGGGGCCAACGTCCTGACTTTC. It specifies CATSRAISGANVLTF.

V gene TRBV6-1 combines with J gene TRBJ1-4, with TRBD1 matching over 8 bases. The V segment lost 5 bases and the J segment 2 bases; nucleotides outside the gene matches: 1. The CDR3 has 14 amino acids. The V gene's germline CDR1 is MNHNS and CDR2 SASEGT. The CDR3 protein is CASSRTGTNEKLFF. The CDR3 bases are TGTGCCAGCAGTCGGACAGGGACTAATGAAAAACTGTTTTTT.

The CDR3 DNA reads TGTGCCAGTAGTATAGGCTTCCAGGGAGGCTACGAGCAGTACTTC. Translated: CASSIGFQGGYEQYF. The rearrangement uses TRBV19 and TRBJ2-7; D possibly corresponds to TRBD2 (6 bases). The germline CDR1 and CDR2 sequences are LNHDA and SQIVND (reference sequence). V lost 1 base, J lost 3 bases, and 13 bases lay in between. The CDR3 covers 15 residues.

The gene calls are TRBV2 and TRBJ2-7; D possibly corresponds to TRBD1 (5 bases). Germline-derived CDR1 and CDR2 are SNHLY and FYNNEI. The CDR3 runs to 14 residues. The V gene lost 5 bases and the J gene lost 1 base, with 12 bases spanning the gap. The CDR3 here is CASSPQGGSYEQYF. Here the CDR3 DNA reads TGTGCCAGCAGTCCCCAGGGTGGGTCCTACGAGCAGTACTTC.

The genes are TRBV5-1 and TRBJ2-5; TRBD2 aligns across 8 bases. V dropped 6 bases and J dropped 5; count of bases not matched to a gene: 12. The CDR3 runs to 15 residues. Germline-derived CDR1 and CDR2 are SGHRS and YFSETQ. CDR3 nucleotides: TGCGCCAGCACCGCACTAGCGGCGTTTGGGGAGACCCAGTACTTC. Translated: CASTALAAFGETQYF.

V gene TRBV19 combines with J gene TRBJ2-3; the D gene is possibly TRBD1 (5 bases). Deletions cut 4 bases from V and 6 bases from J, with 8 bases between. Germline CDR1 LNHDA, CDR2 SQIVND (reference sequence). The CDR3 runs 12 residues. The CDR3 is CASSTPGDTQYF. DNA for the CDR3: TGTGCCAGTAGTACCCCAGGGGATACGCAGTATTTT.

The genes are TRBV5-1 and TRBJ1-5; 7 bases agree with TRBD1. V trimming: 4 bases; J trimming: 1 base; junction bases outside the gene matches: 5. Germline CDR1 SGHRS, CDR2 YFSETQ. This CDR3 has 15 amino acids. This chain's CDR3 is CASSLGTVSNQPQHF. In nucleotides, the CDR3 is TGCGCCAGCAGCCTAGGGACAGTAAGCAATCAGCCCCAGCATTTT.

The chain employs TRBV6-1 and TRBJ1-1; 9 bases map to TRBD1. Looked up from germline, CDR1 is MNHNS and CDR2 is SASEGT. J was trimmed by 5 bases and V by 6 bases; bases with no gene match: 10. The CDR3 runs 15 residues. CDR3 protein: CASREGQGIRTEAFF. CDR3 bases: TGTGCCAGCAGGGAGGGACAGGGCATACGAACTGAAGCTTTCTTT.

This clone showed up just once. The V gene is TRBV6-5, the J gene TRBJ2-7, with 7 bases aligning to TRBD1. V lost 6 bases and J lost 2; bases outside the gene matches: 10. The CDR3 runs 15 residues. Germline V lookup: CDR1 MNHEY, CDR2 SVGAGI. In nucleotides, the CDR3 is TGTGCCAGCAGGGAGAGACGGGACAGTACCTACGAGCAGTACTTC. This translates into CASRERRDSTYEQYF.

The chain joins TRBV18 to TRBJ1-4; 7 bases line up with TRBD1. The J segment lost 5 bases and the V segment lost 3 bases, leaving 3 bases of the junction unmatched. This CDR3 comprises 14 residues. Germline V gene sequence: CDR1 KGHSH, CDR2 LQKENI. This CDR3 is CASSPSGGNEKLFF. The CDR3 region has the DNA TGTGCCAGCTCACCGTCAGGGGGGAATGAAAAACTGTTTTTT.

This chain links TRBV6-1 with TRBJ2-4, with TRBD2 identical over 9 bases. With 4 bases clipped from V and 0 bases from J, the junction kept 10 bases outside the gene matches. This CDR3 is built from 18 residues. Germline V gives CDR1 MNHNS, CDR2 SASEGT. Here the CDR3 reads CASSGTSSGVIAKNIQYF. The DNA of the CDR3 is TGTGCCAGCAGTGGAACCTCTAGCGGGGTCATAGCCAAAAACATTCAGTACTTC.